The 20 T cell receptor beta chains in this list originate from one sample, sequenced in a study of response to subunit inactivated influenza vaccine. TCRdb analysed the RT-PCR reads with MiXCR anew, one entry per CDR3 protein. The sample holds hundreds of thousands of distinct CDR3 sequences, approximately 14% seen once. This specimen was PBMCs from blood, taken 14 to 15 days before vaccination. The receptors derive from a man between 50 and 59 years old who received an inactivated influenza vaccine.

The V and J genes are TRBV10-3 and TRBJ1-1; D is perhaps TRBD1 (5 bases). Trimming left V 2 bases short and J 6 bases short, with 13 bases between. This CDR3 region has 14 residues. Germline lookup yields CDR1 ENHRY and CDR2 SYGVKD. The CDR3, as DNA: TGTGCCATCAGTGAGCGACAGCTCGACGCTGAAGCTTTCTTT. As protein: CAISERQLDAEAFF.

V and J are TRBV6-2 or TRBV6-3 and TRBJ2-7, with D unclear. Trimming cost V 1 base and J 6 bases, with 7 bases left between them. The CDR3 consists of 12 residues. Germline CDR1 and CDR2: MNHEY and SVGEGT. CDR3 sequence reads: CASSYLGPEQYF. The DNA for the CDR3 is TGTGCCAGCAGTTACTTGGGTCCCGAGCAGTACTTC.

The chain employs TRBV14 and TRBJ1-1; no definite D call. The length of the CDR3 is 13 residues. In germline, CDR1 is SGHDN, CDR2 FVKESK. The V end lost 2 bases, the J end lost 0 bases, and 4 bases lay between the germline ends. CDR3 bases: TGTGCCAGCAGCCAAATAATGAACACTGAAGCTTTCTTT. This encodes CASSQIMNTEAFF.

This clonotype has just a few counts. CDR3 nucleotides: TGTGCCAGCAGTTACACAGGGTATGAGACCCAGTACTTC. Its translation is CASSYTGYETQYF. The V gene is TRBV6-6, the J gene TRBJ2-5, with a tentative D call TRBD1 (6 bases). V was cut by 2 bases and J by 5 bases, with 9 bases left in between. CDR1 and CDR2 (germline): MNHNY, SVGAGI (reference sequence). This CDR3 has 13 amino acids.

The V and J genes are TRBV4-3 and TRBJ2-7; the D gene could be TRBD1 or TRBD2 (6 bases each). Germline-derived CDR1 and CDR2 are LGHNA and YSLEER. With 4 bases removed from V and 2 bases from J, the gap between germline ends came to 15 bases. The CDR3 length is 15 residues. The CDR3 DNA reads TGCGCCAGCAGCCCCATGGAGGGGGTAACCTACGAGCAGTACTTC. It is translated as CASSPMEGVTYEQYF.

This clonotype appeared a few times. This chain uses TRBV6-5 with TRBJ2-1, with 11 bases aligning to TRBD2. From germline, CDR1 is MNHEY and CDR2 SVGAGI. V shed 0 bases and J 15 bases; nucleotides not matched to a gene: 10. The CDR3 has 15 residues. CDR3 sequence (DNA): TGTGCCAGCAGTTACTCGAGAGCTAGCGGGGGGTACCGGTTCTTC. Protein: CASSYSRASGGYRFF.

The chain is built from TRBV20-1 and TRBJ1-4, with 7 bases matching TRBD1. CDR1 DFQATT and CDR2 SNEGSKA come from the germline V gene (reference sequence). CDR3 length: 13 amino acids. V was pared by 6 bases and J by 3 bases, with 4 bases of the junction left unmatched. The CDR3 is CSAAGQSNEKLFF. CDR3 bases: TGCAGTGCCGCGGGACAGTCTAATGAAAAACTGTTTTTT.

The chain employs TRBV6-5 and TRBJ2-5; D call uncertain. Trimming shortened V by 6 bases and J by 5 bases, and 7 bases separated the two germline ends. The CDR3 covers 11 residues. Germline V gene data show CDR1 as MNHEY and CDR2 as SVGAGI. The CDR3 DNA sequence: TGTGCCAGCAGAGATGCGGAGACCCAGTACTTC. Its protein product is CASRDAETQYF.

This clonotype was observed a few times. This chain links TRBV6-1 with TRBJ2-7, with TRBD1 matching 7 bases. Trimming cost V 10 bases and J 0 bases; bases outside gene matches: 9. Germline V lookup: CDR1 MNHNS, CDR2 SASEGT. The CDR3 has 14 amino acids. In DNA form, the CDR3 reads TGTGCCACCGCAGGAACAGGGGTCTCCTACGAGCAGTACTTC. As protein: CATAGTGVSYEQYF.

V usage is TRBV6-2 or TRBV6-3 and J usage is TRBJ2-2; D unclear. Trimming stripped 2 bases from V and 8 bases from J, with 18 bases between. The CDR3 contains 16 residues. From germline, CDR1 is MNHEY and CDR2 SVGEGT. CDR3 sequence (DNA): TGTGCCAGCAGTTACAGTCGGTTAACTCTTCTGGGGGAGCTGTTTTTT. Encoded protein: CASSYSRLTLLGELFF.

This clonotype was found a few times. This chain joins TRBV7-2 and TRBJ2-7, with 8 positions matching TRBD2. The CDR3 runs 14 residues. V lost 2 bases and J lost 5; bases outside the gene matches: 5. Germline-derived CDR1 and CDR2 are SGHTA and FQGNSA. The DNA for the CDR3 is TGTGCCAGCAGCTTATCACCCGGGAGGGACGAGCAGTACTTC. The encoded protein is CASSLSPGRDEQYF. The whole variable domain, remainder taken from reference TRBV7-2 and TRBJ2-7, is GAGVSQSPSNKVTEKGKDVELRCDPISGHTALYWYRQSLGQGLEFLIYFQGNSAPDKSGLPSDRFSAERTGGSVSTLTIQRTQQEDSAVYLCASSLSPGRDEQYFGPGTRLTVT.

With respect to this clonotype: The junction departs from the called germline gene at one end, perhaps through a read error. In nucleotides, the CDR3 is TGTGCTAGCAGCCAAGAGGCAGGGGGCTTTGGGGCCAACGTCCTGACTTTC. Its protein product is CASSQEAGGFGANVLTF. The gene calls are TRBV3-1 and TRBJ2-6; 8 positions agree with TRBD1. The CDR3 is made up of 17 amino acids. Germline-derived CDR1 and CDR2 are LGHDT and YNNKEL (reference sequence).

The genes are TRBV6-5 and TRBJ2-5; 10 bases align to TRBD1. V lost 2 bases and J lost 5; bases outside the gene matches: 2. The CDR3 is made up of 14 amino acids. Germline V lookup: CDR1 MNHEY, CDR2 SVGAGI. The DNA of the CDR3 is TGTGCCAGCAGTTACGGGGGACAGGGGGAGACCCAGTACTTC. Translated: CASSYGGQGETQYF.

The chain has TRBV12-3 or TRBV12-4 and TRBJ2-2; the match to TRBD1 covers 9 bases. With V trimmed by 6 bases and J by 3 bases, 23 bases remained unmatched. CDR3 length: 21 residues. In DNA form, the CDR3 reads TGTGCCAGCAGCTTCCCGGGACAGGGCCCCTTCTACCCGCCTGACACCGGGGAGCTGTTTTTT. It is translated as CASSFPGQGPFYPPDTGELFF.

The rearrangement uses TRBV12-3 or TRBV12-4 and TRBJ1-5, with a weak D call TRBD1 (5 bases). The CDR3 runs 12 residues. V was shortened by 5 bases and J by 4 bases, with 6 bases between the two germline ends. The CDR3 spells CASSRQNQPQHF. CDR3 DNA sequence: TGTGCCAGCAGTCGACAGAATCAGCCCCAGCATTTT.

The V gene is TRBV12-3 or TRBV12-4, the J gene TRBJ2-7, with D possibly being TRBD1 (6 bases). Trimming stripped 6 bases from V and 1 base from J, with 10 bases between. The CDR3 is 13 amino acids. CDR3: CASRVGQSYEQYF. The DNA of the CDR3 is TGTGCCAGCAGGGTTGGACAGTCCTACGAGCAGTACTTC.

The CDR3 DNA is TGTGCCAGCAGTACCCTCCCACGCATGGCTTTCTTT. Its translation: CASSTLPRMAFF. The chain employs TRBV12-3 or TRBV12-4 and TRBJ1-1; D unresolved. The ends were cut back, 5 bases at V and 11 bases at J, with 15 bases in the middle. The CDR3 totals 12 residues.

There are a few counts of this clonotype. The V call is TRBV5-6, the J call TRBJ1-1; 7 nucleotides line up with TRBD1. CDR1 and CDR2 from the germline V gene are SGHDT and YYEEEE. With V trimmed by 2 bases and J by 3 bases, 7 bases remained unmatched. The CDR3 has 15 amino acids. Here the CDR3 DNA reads TGTGCCAGCAGCTTTTCACCGGGACAGCACACTGAAGCTTTCTTT. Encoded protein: CASSFSPGQHTEAFF.

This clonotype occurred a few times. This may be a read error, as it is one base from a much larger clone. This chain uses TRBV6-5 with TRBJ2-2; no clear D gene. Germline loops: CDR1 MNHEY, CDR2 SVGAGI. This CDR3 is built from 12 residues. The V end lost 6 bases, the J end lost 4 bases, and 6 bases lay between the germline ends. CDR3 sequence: CASRQITGELFF. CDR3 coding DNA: TGTGCCAGCAGGCAGATCACCGGGGAGCTGTTTTTT.

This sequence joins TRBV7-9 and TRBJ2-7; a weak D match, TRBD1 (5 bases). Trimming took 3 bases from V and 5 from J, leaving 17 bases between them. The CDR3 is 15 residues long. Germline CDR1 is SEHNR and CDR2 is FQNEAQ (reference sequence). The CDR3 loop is CASSFSKGVRDEQYF. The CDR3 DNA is TGTGCCAGCAGCTTTTCGAAAGGGGTCCGGGACGAGCAGTACTTC. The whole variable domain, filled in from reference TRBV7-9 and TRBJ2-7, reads DTGVSQNPRHKITKRGQNVTFRCDPISEHNRLYWYRQTLGQGPEFLTYFQNEAQLEKSRLLSDRFSAERPKGSFSTLEIQRTEQGDSAMYLCASSFSKGVRDEQYFGPGTRLTVT.